A selection of T cell receptor beta chains follows, all from one sample in a study of OX40 agonist ivuxolimab in advanced cancers. Measured with immunoSEQ multiplex PCR; TCRdb has only the in-frame clones, and not every one. The table records around 20,000 clones, around three quarters of them present only once. This specimen was CD4+ or CD8+ T cells sorted from blood, taken in a trial of the OX40 agonist ivuxolimab. The receptors stem from an adult with an advanced solid tumor such as melanoma, head and neck, liver or kidney cancer. CDR3s include the opening cysteine and the closing phenylalanine or tryptophan. Each record gives: J gene, V gene, clone size, D gene, CDR3 DNA, CDR3 protein. D genes are given only for firm matches. Clone size is not always given. Where it is, it says once, few, many or a class for expanded clones.

TRBJ2-2 TRBV14 . TRBD1 TGTGCCAGCAGCCAAGATCGTGACAGGGTGAACACCGGGGAGCTGTTTTTT CASSQDRDRVNTGELFF
TRBJ2-4 TRBV19 . TRBD2 TGTGCCAGTAGTTTGGGGGGGGCCAAAAACATTCAGTACTTC CASSLGGAKNIQYF
TRBJ1-2 TRBV5-8 . . TGTGCCAGCAGCTTGGGCGGGGGGCTACTTGGCTACACCTTC CASSLGGGLLGYTF
TRBJ2-7 TRBV9 . TRBD1 TGTGCCAGCAGCGCCGGTTCCGGGACAGGGAGCTACGAGCAGTACTTC CASSAGSGTGSYEQYF
TRBJ2-1 TRBV7-6 . TRBD1 TGTGCCAGCAGCCTGGGACAGTTCAATGAGCAGTTCTTC CASSLGQFNEQFF
TRBJ1-4 TRBV10-3 . . TGTGCCATCAGTGACGGGGTTTGGGAAAAACTGTTTTTT CAISDGVWEKLFF
TRBJ1-2 TRBV19 . . TGTGCCAGTAGTATCTTGACAGGCCTGCCTAACTATGGCTACACCTTC CASSILTGLPNYGYTF
TRBJ2-3 TRBV7-9 . . TGTGCCAGCAGCTACGGAGATACGCAGTATTTT CASSYGDTQYF
TRBJ2-7 TRBV27 . . TGTGCCAGCAGTTCCGCCGCCTACGAGCAGTACTTC CASSSAAYEQYF
TRBJ1-2 TRBV29-1 . . TGCAGAGCCGGGACCTTAAACGGCTACACCTTC CRAGTLNGYTF
TRBJ2-2 TRBV6-5 . TRBD2 TGTGCCAGCAAGCCTAGCGGGGCCGGGGAGCTGTTTTTT CASKPSGAGELFF
TRBJ2-5 TRBV18 few . TGTGCCAGCTCACCAAGCACCGGGACGGACCAAGAGACCCAGTACTTC CASSPSTGTDQETQYF
TRBJ1-2 TRBV5-6 . . TGTGCCAGCAGCCGAGGACTGCTCTATGGCTACACCTTC CASSRGLLYGYTF
TRBJ2-1 TRBV7-7 . TRBD2 TGTGCTAGCAGCGGAGGACTAGCGGGGGGGCACGATGAGCAGTTCTTC CASSGGLAGGHDEQFF
TRBJ2-2 TRBV9 . . TGTGCCAGCAGCGTAGCCGGGGGAAACACCGGGGAGCTGTTTTTT CASSVAGGNTGELFF
TRBJ1-4 TRBV30 . TRBD1 TGTGCCTGGAGTCGACAGGGAGCTTATGAAAAACTGTTTTTT CAWSRQGAYEKLFF
TRBJ2-7 TRBV6-5 once TRBD1 TGTGCCAGCAGCGCCGGGACAGGGATATACGAGCAGTACTTC CASSAGTGIYEQYF
TRBJ2-5 TRBV9 . TRBD2 TGTGCCAGCAGTACCAGCGGGGGGGCCAGGGAGACCCAGTACTTC CASSTSGGARETQYF
TRBJ2-1 TRBV4-2 few . TGTGCCAGCAGCCAAGGCGTATTTACAGGTAGCTCCTACAATGAGCAGTTCTTC CASSQGVFTGSSYNEQFF
TRBJ1-5 TRBV10-3 few . TGTGCCATCAGTGAGTCGAGGGCGGGGAATCAGCCCCAGCATTTT CAISESRAGNQPQHF
TRBJ1-1 TRBV5-5 . . TGTGCCAGCAGCTTGTCGAGCATAATGAACACTGAAGCTTTCTTT CASSLSSIMNTEAFF
TRBJ1-5 TRBV5-6 . . TGTGCCAGCAGCTTGGGCAATCAGCCCCAGCATTTT CASSLGNQPQHF
TRBJ2-3 TRBV4-3 . TRBD2 TGCGCCAGCAGCCAAGTTGCTAGCGGGGTTGAGGGGGATACGCAGTATTTT CASSQVASGVEGDTQYF
TRBJ1-1 TRBV7-6 . . TGTGCCAGCAGCTTGGCGGGCCTGAACACTGAAGCTTTCTTT CASSLAGLNTEAFF
TRBJ2-7 TRBV7-9 . . TGTGCCAGCAGCCCCACAGGAGGGGTCTACGAGCAGTACTTC CASSPTGGVYEQYF
TRBJ1-1 TRBV5-1 . . TGCGCCAGCAGCCCGTTCCCGTCAGGGGTTAGGACTGAAGCTTTCTTT CASSPFPSGVRTEAFF
TRBJ2-7 TRBV6-5 . TRBD1 TGTGCCAGCAGTTGGGGACAGGGGGCCTACGAGCAGTACTTC CASSWGQGAYEQYF
TRBJ2-3 TRBV10-3 . . TGTGCCATCAGTGATTGGGTTGATGTAGATACGCAGTATTTT CAISDWVDVDTQYF
TRBJ2-7 TRBV30 once . TGTGCCTGCCGGGACCGCCACTACGAGCAGTACTTC CACRDRHYEQYF
TRBJ2-7 TRBV2 . TRBD1 TGTGCCAGCACGGTTTCACAGGGGATGCCCGAGCAGTACTTC CASTVSQGMPEQYF
TRBJ1-1 TRBV18 . . TGTGCCAGCTCACCAGGAGGGGGGAACACTGAAGCTTTCTTT CASSPGGGNTEAFF
TRBJ2-7 TRBV11-2 . . TGTGCCAGCAGCTTAGAACCAGGACGGGAGAGCTCCTACGAGCAGTACTTC CASSLEPGRESSYEQYF
TRBJ2-3 TRBV10-1 . TRBD2 TGCGCCAGCGATAGCGGGGGTAGCACAGATACGCAGTATTTT CASDSGGSTDTQYF
TRBJ1-5 TRBV19 . TRBD1 TGTGCCAGTAGTGAGACAGGGGCTAACAATCAGCCCCAGCATTTT CASSETGANNQPQHF
TRBJ2-2 TRBV6-5 . TRBD1 TGTGCCAGCAGTGACAGGGACACCGGGGAGCTGTTTTTT CASSDRDTGELFF
TRBJ2-3 TRBV10-2 medium-sized . TGCGCCAGCAGTGCTTACGAGGGACGGGACACAGATACGCAGTATTTT CASSAYEGRDTDTQYF
TRBJ2-1 TRBV19 . TRBD1 TGTGCCACCAGTACCCGACAGGGGCCGGACAATGAGCAGTTCTTC CATSTRQGPDNEQFF